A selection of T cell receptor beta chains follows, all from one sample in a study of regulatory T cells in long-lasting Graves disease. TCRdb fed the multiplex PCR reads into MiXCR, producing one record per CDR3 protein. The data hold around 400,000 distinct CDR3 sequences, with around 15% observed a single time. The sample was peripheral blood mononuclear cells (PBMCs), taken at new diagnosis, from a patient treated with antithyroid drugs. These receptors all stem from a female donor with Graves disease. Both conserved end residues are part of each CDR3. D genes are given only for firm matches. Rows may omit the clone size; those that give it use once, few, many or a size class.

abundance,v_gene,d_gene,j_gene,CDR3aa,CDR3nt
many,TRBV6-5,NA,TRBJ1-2,CASSYGGYGYTF,TGTGCCAGCAGTTACGGGGGCTATGGCTACACCTTC
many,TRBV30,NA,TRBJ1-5,CAWSVQGDQPQHF,TGTGCCTGGAGTGTACAGGGAGATCAGCCCCAGCATTTT
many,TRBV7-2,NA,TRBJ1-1,CASSSGPSIMNTEAFF,TGTGCCAGCAGCTCGGGACCTTCTATCATGAACACTGAAGCTTTCTTT
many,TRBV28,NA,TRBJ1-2,CATTGSTYGYTF,TGTGCCACCACAGGAAGTACGTATGGCTACACCTTC
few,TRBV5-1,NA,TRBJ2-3,CASSLYAPSTDTQYF,TGCGCCAGCAGCTTGTACGCACCTAGCACAGATACGCAGTATTTT
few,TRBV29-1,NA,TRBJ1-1,CSVVGGSGEAFF,TGCAGCGTCGTGGGGGGGTCCGGGGAAGCTTTCTTT
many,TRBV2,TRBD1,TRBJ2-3,CASSSDRGRTDTQYF,TGTGCCAGCAGTAGTGACAGGGGTCGGACAGATACGCAGTATTTT
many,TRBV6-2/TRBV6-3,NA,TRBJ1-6,CASSYRGGSYNSPLHF,TGTGCCAGCAGTTACCGGGGTGGCTCCTATAATTCACCCCTCCACTTT
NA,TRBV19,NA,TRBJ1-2,CASSVTQGFGYGYTF,TGTGCCAGTAGTGTGACACAGGGTTTCGGCTATGGCTACACCTTC
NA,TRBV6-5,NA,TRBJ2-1,CASSYSTGEQFF,TGTGCCAGCAGTTACTCTACGGGTGAGCAGTTCTTC
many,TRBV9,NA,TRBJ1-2,CASSVVGGGGYTF,TGTGCCAGCAGCGTAGTCGGAGGGGGAGGCTACACCTTC
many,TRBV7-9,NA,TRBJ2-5,CASSLSLKETQYF,TGTGCCAGCAGCTTAAGTCTCAAAGAGACCCAGTACTTC
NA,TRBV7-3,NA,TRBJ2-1,CASSLQRDGNEQFF,TGTGCCAGCAGCTTGCAACGGGATGGAAATGAGCAGTTCTTC
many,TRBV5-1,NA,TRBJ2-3,CASSLVATGRSTDTQYF,TGCGCCAGCAGCTTGGTGGCGACAGGACGAAGCACAGATACGCAGTATTTT
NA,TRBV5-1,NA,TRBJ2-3,CASSLFWLAPDTQYF,TGCGCCAGCAGCTTGTTCTGGCTAGCACCAGATACGCAGTATTTT
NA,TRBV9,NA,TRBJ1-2,CASSVAANYGYTF,TGTGCCAGCAGCGTAGCAGCTAACTATGGCTACACCTTC
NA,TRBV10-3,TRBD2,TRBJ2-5,CAISEAKREIETQYF,TGTGCCATCAGTGAAGCTAAGCGGGAGATAGAGACCCAGTACTTC
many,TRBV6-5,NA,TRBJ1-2,CASSYSIRTPFYYGYTF,TGTGCCAGCAGTTACTCGATTAGGACGCCTTTTTACTATGGCTACACCTTC
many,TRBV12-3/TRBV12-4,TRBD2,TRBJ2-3,CASTSGSGAQDTQYF,TGTGCCAGCACGTCAGGTAGCGGGGCCCAAGATACGCAGTATTTT
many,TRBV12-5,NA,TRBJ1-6,CASGLAGVRIPYNSPLHF,TGTGCTAGTGGTTTGGCTGGTGTCAGGATTCCATATAATTCACCCCTCCACTTT
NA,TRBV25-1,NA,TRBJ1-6,CASSEFLGGNSPLHF,TGTGCCAGCAGTGAATTTTTGGGGGGTAATTCACCCCTCCACTTT
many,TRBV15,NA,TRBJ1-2,CATSRPDTNYGYTF,TGTGCCACCAGCCGCCCGGACACGAACTATGGCTACACCTTC
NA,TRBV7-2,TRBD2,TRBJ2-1,CASNPGLGGNEQFF,TGTGCCAGCAACCCGGGACTAGGTGGCAATGAGCAGTTCTTC
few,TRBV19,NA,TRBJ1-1,CASKGDDLGTTEAFF,TGTGCCAGTAAAGGTGACGATTTAGGGACCACTGAAGCTTTCTTT
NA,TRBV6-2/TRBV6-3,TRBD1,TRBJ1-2,CASSYPSDRVNYGYTF,TGTGCCAGCAGTTACCCCTCGGACAGGGTGAACTATGGCTACACCTTC
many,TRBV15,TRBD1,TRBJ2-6,CATSPRTGKANVLTF,TGTGCCACCTCCCCGAGGACAGGGAAGGCCAACGTCCTGACTTTC
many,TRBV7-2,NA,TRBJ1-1,CASSLVTVFFTEAFF,TGTGCCAGCAGCTTAGTCACGGTCTTTTTCACTGAAGCTTTCTTT
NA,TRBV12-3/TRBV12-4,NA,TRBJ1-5,CASSKSALRSNQPQHF,TGTGCCAGCAGTAAGTCAGCTCTTCGGAGCAATCAGCCCCAGCATTTT
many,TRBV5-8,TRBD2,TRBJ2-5,CASSLSGLAGETQYF,TGTGCCAGCAGCTTGTCGGGACTAGCGGGAGAGACCCAGTACTTC
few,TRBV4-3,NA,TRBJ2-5,CASSPGTRSYQETQYF,TGCGCCAGCAGCCCGGGGACACGAAGTTATCAAGAGACCCAGTACTTC
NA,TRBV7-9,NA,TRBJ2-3,CASSPKEPGHTFNPDTQYF,TGTGCCAGCAGCCCCAAGGAGCCGGGACACACATTCAACCCAGATACGCAGTATTTT
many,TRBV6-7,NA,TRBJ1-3,CASISGGNTIYF,TGTGCCAGCATAAGCGGCGGAAACACCATATATTTT
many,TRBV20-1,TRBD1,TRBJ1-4,CSARGQGGKLFF,TGCAGTGCTAGAGGACAGGGAGGGAAACTGTTTTTT
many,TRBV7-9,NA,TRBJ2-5,CASSAKQGWQETQYF,TGTGCCAGCAGCGCCAAACAGGGATGGCAAGAGACCCAGTACTTC
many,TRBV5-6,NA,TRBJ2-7,CASSLWGDYEQYF,TGTGCCAGCAGCTTGTGGGGGGACTACGAGCAGTACTTC
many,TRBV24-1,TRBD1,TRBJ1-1,CATSAGQASNTEAFF,TGTGCCACCAGTGCGGGACAGGCGTCGAACACTGAAGCTTTCTTT
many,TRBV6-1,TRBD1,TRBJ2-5,CASSEGQGSMETQYF,TGTGCCAGCAGCGAAGGACAGGGGTCAATGGAGACCCAGTACTTC
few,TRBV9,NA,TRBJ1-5,CASSVDPGMNQPQHF,TGTGCCAGCAGCGTAGATCCGGGGATGAATCAGCCCCAGCATTTT
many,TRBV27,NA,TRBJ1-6,CASSFGGLGGSPLHF,TGTGCCAGCAGTTTTGGGGGGTTGGGTGGTTCACCCCTCCACTTT
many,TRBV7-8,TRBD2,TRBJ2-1,CASSLTSGVIYNEQFF,TGTGCCAGCAGCTTGACTAGCGGGGTTATTTACAATGAGCAGTTCTTC
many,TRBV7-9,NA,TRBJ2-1,CASREGSNYNEQFF,TGTGCCAGCAGGGAGGGCTCGAATTACAATGAGCAGTTCTTC
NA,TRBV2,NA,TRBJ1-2,CASADPRVGRGGYTF,TGTGCCAGCGCGGACCCTCGAGTGGGAAGAGGTGGCTACACCTTC
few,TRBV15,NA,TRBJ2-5,CATSSARGFQTQYF,TGTGCCACCAGCAGCGCCAGGGGTTTCCAGACCCAGTACTTC
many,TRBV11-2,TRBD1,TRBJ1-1,CASSSSTGTGDAFF,TGTGCCAGCAGCTCGTCGACCGGGACAGGGGATGCTTTCTTT
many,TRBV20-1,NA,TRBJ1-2,CSAIGQDYGYTF,TGCAGTGCTATAGGCCAGGACTATGGCTACACCTTC
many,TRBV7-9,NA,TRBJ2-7,CASSFGVEQYF,TGTGCCAGCAGCTTTGGGGTCGAGCAGTACTTC
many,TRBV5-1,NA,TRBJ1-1,CASSFDGPNTEAFF,TGCGCCAGCAGCTTCGACGGACCGAACACTGAAGCTTTCTTT
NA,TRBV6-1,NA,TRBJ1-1,CASSEQGSTEAFF,TGTGCCAGCAGTGAGCAGGGGTCCACTGAAGCTTTCTTT